What follows describes a single T cell receptor beta chain. Its specific antigen is unknown. No base-level quality is on record; no much larger clone is a single base apart. This entry is derived from a study of shared clonotypes between healthy human individuals (dated by TCRdb to the early 2020s). Study-wide context: A couple of women and three men aged 18 to 49 years were included in the cohort. Libraries were prepared and TCR repertoires were sequenced by different laboratories using diverse techniques, in order to increase sequencing depth and limit assay-specific biases. To estimate repertoire size and how much clonotype sharing occurs between individuals, the study deeply sequenced the blood TCR repertoires of about 5 healthy adults. Leukapheresis yielded between about 0.85 and 10 billion PBMCs per donor. For each donor, three plates each were used for CD4 naive and CD4 memory, two plates were used for CD8 naive, and one plate was used for CD8 memory.

CD8 naive samples were obtained by positive selection for CCR7 among CD45RO-negative cells, yielding a CD45RA+CCR7+ population from which TemRA cells were excluded. The donors were healthy, HIV-negative adults with no recently reported acute infections or vaccinations. Every donor was a Caucasian adult living in Nashville, Tennessee, USA. Blood was collected by leukapheresis, and PBMCs were isolated by Ficoll-Histopaque density gradient centrifugation and then cryopreserved in liquid nitrogen vapor phase. Analytical flow cytometry was used to check the purity and quantity of each magnetically sorted T cell population. Each sorted fraction had its genomic DNA isolated and then quantified by UV absorbance on a Nanodrop 2000c. Including the terminal cysteine and phenylalanine, the CDR3 comprises 15 residues. The kept DNA is CDR3 alone, 45 bases in frame from the first base. Here V drops 5 bases and J drops 6 bases, and the junction holds 11 bases not matched to any gene. CDR1 and CDR2 are read off the germline V gene as MNHEY and SVGAGI.

What the work shows at the level of the full study, not this receptor alone: Even with the large sequencing depth, rarefaction of the sorted-subset datasets indicated that sequencing was incomplete. About 5% of naive CD4, around 3.5% of naive CD8, 2.3% of memory CD4, and around 0.42% of memory CD8 clonotypes were shared across four donors. Because the study included only a small number of donors, the genetic and exposure-history diversity represented was limited. Larger estimated clonotype richness was generally found for naive subsets than for memory subsets. Compared with non-shared clonotypes, clonotypes shared by all four sorted-subset donors had higher generation probabilities. Based on pairwise subsampling, the degree of clonotype sharing among donors was expected to be affected by sequencing depth. Sampling was restricted to blood, and TCR repertoires in tissue are likely to differ from TCR repertoires in blood.

Using the deep immunoSEQ assay, TCR CDR3 regions were amplified from genomic DNA by multiplex PCR. Genomic DNA extracted from each cell subset was distributed evenly over all wells of several immunoSEQ 96-well plates, and each plate served as one replicate. For sorted subsets, each replicate PCR was loaded with 200 to 250 ng genomic DNA, equivalent to roughly 30,000 T cell genomes. The purified libraries were quantified using a Qubit 3.0 fluorometer, sized with a Bioanalyzer 2100, and then quantified again using the KAPA Library Quantification kit. Every immunoSEQ 96-well plate was sequenced on a dedicated single-read 150-cycle Illumina NextSeq 550 flow cell. The original pipeline was this. The immunoSEQ output contained only junctional sequences without quality scores, so filtering could not match that applied to full-length reads. Sequences were annotated with PyIR, a Python wrapper for IgBLAST v1.9, and V/J genes and CDR3 were assigned using IMGT germline references. Any read was removed if the V/J assignment was weak (E-value above 1e-6), the CDR3 was missing, or the read contained stop codons, out-of-frame junctions, or ambiguous translated residues. V3J clonotypes were defined by identical inferred V gene, J gene, and CDR3 amino acid sequence. Percentage overlap between repertoires was calculated by dividing the number of shared unique clonotypes by the size of the smaller repertoire. RTK rarefaction, the Chao1 estimator, and Recon v2.1 estimates of unobserved clonotypes were used to assess repertoire richness. OLGA was used to compute generation probabilities for all TCRbeta clonotypes that the gDNA method yielded from a few donors. As stored in TCRdb, this immuneACCESS dataset retains in-frame rearrangements with V and J assigned. A fraction of the clones does not appear; measured against another copy, unresolved V genes explain less than half of the discrepancy, and the remainder lacks a known reason. V and J calls and clone size are as listed in that table; D and trimming were resolved from the DNA. The table for this sample lists some 2.1 million clones; about 94% of them were counted only once. The ten largest clonotypes hold 0.9% to 1.3% of the sample.

The sample taken for sequencing was naive CD8+ T cells sorted from blood. According to the study, the label for this sample's cell subset or site signals: CD45RA+CCR7+. The sequence links TRBV6-5 to TRBJ2-7, with 9 central nucleotides matching TRBD1. The receptor's source is a man between 18 and 29 years old in good health. The sequenced DNA: TGTGCCAGCAGTACAACCTGGACAGGGGATTTCGAGCAGTACTTC. It is translated as CASSTTWTGDFEQYF.